Each of the 23 T cell receptor beta chains below was sequenced from the same sample in a study of control samples from healthy donors and cancer patients. This table comes from immunoSEQ multiplex PCR, and its TCRdb copy is limited to in-frame clones, with some not included. The table shows 70,000 to 75,000 clones, with about 90% occurring only once. The sample taken for sequencing was PBMCs. The receptors were gathered from a man between 60 and 75 years old with lung cancer.

This clone was recorded only once. The rearrangement uses TRBV6-5 and TRBJ2-7; weak D call: TRBD1 (6 bases). This CDR3 region has 14 residues. With 6 bases removed from V and 3 bases from J, the gap between germline ends came to 15 bases. CDR1 and CDR2 from the germline V gene are MNHEY and SVGAGI. The DNA of the CDR3 is TGTGCCAGCAGCCTCCGGGACAACCTCTACGAGCAGTACTTC. Protein: CASSLRDNLYEQYF.

This clone has only one observation. V and J are TRBV12-5 and TRBJ2-3, with 8 bases lining up with TRBD1. V trimming: 4 bases; J trimming: 1 base; junction bases outside the gene matches: 1. The CDR3 contains 14 residues. The germline V gene has CDR1 LGHNT and CDR2 FRNRAP. The CDR3 sequence is CASGSDRGTDTQYF. The CDR3 bases are TGTGCTAGTGGTTCGGACAGGGGCACAGATACGCAGTATTTT.

The chain combines TRBV19 with TRBJ2-1, with a tentative D call TRBD2 (7 bases). Germline V gene lookup returns CDR1 LNHDA and CDR2 SQIVND (reference sequence). V was shortened by 6 bases and J by 3 bases, with 18 bases between the two germline ends. This CDR3 comprises 16 residues. The CDR3 DNA sequence: TGTGCCAGTAGCCATACGTCGGGGGGCGGCTACAATGAGCAGTTCTTC. Protein product: CASSHTSGGGYNEQFF.

The genes are TRBV6-1 and TRBJ2-1; 9 bases agree with TRBD2. CDR1 is MNHNS and CDR2 is SASEGT in the germline V gene. Trimming cost V 4 bases and J 6 bases; bases outside gene matches: 10. This CDR3 comprises 16 residues. The CDR3 here is CASSAGGGVTGNEQFF. CDR3 nucleotides: TGTGCCAGCAGTGCGGGCGGGGGGGTTACGGGCAATGAGCAGTTCTTC.

V gene TRBV18 combines with J gene TRBJ1-2, with unresolved D. This CDR3 comprises 13 residues. The germline V gene encodes CDR1 KGHSH and CDR2 LQKENI. Deletions cut 2 bases from V and 4 bases from J, with 8 bases between. Here the CDR3 reads CASSPNRPYGYTF. CDR3 coding DNA: TGTGCCAGCTCACCAAACAGACCCTATGGCTACACCTTC.

This rearrangement joins TRBV27 to TRBJ1-6; D is unresolved. Trimming took 7 bases from V and 7 from J, leaving 11 bases between them. Germline-derived CDR1 and CDR2 are MNHEY and SMNVEV (reference sequence). The CDR3 extends over 13 amino acids. In DNA form, the CDR3 reads TGTGCCAGCAAGGAGGGATCCAATTCACCCCTCCACTTT. This encodes CASKEGSNSPLHF.

The V gene is TRBV5-1, the J gene TRBJ1-1; 10 bases are a match to TRBD1. V dropped 6 bases and J dropped 0; count of bases not matched to a gene: 5. This CDR3 spans 15 amino acids. Germline V gene lookup returns CDR1 SGHRS and CDR2 YFSETQ. The CDR3 DNA is TGCGCCAGCACCCCGGGACAGGGGTTGAACACTGAAGCTTTCTTT. Translation: CASTPGQGLNTEAFF.

The chain combines TRBV12-3 or TRBV12-4 with TRBJ1-2; no clear D gene. CDR3 length equals 13 residues. Trimming shortened V by 2 bases and J by 0 bases, and 4 bases separated the two germline ends. The CDR3 DNA reads TGTGCCAGCAGTTTAACACCTAACTATGGCTACACCTTC. It codes for CASSLTPNYGYTF.

The rearrangement joins TRBV6-5 to TRBJ1-1; perhaps TRBD1 as D (6 bases). Looked up from germline, CDR1 is MNHEY and CDR2 is SVGAGI. V was shortened by 6 bases and J by 2 bases, with 13 bases between the two germline ends. CDR3 size: 14 residues. The CDR3 here is CASRDSNRNTEAFF. The CDR3 nucleotides read TGTGCCAGCAGGGACAGCAACAGAAACACTGAAGCTTTCTTT.

This clone was found once. The genes are TRBV2 and TRBJ2-2; D tentatively reads TRBD1 or TRBD2 (5 bases each). Trimming removed 6 bases from V and 5 bases from J, with 13 bases in between. Germline V gives CDR1 SNHLY, CDR2 FYNNEI. CDR3 length: 14 residues. The CDR3 sequence is CASRTGTATGELFF. The CDR3 DNA follows: TGTGCCAGCAGAACCGGGACGGCGACCGGGGAGCTGTTTTTT.

The chain has TRBV2 and TRBJ2-2; TRBD1 is a possible D gene (5 bases). The CDR3 totals 15 residues. CDR1 SNHLY and CDR2 FYNNEI come from the germline V gene. V was cut by 5 bases and J by 4 bases, with 14 bases left in between. CDR3 loop: CASSPYQGSTGELFF. The CDR3 bases are TGTGCCAGCAGTCCATACCAGGGTTCCACCGGGGAGCTGTTTTTT.

The CDR3 sequence is CASSGVSRETQYF. In DNA form, the CDR3 reads TGTGCCAGCAGTGGCGTATCCAGGGAGACCCAGTACTTC. The chain joins TRBV2 to TRBJ2-5; no reliable D call. The CDR3 consists of 13 residues. V shed 4 bases and J shed 5 bases, with 11 bases lying between them. In germline, CDR1 is SNHLY, CDR2 FYNNEI.

CDR3 nucleotide sequence: TGTGCCACCAGTGGACCATCGAGCGGGGGGGCCTGGTACTTC. Its protein is CATSGPSSGGAWYF. The V call is TRBV24-1, the J call TRBJ2-5; 10 positions agree with TRBD2. Germline loops: CDR1 KGHDR, CDR2 SFDVKD. This CDR3 comprises 14 residues. V shed 5 bases, J shed 13 bases, and the junction held 12 bases outside the gene matches.

The gene calls are TRBV7-6 and TRBJ2-3, with D perhaps assigned TRBD1 or TRBD2 (5 bases each). The ends were cut back, 2 bases at V and 4 bases at J, with 10 bases in the middle. CDR1 and CDR2 (germline): SGHVS, FNYEAQ. The CDR3 is 14 residues long. CDR3 amino acids: CASSLMGTPDTQYF. The CDR3 DNA reads as TGTGCCAGCAGCTTAATGGGGACCCCAGATACGCAGTATTTT.

The V call is TRBV3-1 (or the pseudogene TRBV3-2), the J call TRBJ1-1, with 7 bases fitting TRBD1. The trim removed 4 bases at V and 7 bases at J, leaving 6 bases unmatched. Germline V gene lookup returns CDR1 LGHDT and CDR2 YNNKEL (reference sequence). This CDR3 is built from 13 residues. The CDR3 reads CASSLQGGLEAFF. In DNA form, the CDR3 reads TGTGCCAGCAGCCTTCAGGGGGGCCTTGAAGCTTTCTTT.

The chain combines TRBV30 with TRBJ2-1; 9 nucleotides align to TRBD2. V lost 8 bases and J lost 4; bases outside the gene matches: 6. The CDR3 is 13 residues long. Germline V gene sequence: CDR1 GTSNPN, CDR2 SVGIG (reference sequence). The CDR3 DNA sequence: TGTGCCAGAGCGGGGGGCCCTTACAATGAGCAGTTCTTC. Protein: CARAGGPYNEQFF.

The chain employs TRBV5-1 and TRBJ1-4; D is ambiguous. The CDR3 sequence is 13 residues long. CDR1 and CDR2 from the germline V gene are SGHRS and YFSETQ. With 2 bases removed from V and 10 bases from J, the gap between germline ends came to 12 bases. Here the CDR3 DNA reads TGCGCCAGCAGCTTAGATAGCGGACGAAAACTGTTTTTT. It translates to CASSLDSGRKLFF.

The chain is built from TRBV5-1 and TRBJ1-2, with 8 bases lining up with TRBD1. The CDR3 length is 14 residues. V lost 4 bases to trimming and J lost 6 bases; unmatched junction nucleotides: 8. Germline CDR1 and CDR2: SGHRS and YFSETQ. The CDR3 loop is CASSNMAGGHGYTF. DNA of the CDR3: TGCGCCAGCAGCAATATGGCAGGGGGCCATGGCTACACCTTC.

V gene TRBV20-1 combines with J gene TRBJ2-5, with D hard to call. The CDR3 runs to 14 residues. Per the germline V gene, CDR1 is DFQATT and CDR2 is SNEGSKA (reference sequence). V lost 3 bases to trimming and J lost 5 bases, with 16 bases between them. The CDR3 sequence is CSASLSSDGETQYF. In DNA, the CDR3 is TGCAGTGCTAGTTTGTCAAGTGACGGGGAGACCCAGTACTTC.

In this sample, this clone turned up once. The V and J genes are TRBV2 and TRBJ2-5; either TRBD1 or TRBD2 may supply D (6 bases each). The V gene's germline CDR1 is SNHLY and CDR2 FYNNEI. There are 13 residues in the CDR3. Trimming stripped 8 bases from V and 4 bases from J, with 14 bases between. This CDR3 reads CASRSGEVETQYF. The CDR3, as DNA: TGTGCCAGCCGGTCAGGGGAGGTAGAGACCCAGTACTTC.

The chain combines TRBV6-2 or TRBV6-3 with TRBJ1-2; 9 bases match TRBD1. Germline CDR1 reads MNHEY; CDR2 reads SVGEGT. J was trimmed by 3 bases and V by 4 bases; bases with no gene match: 6. The CDR3 spans 15 residues. The CDR3 loop is CASSSQTGGDYGYTF. In nucleotides, the CDR3 is TGTGCCAGCAGTTCCCAGACAGGGGGTGACTATGGCTACACCTTC.

The rearrangement links TRBV3-1 (or the pseudogene TRBV3-2) to TRBJ1-1; D not resolved. V dropped 0 bases and J dropped 0 bases, with 11 bases sitting between them. The CDR3 consists of 16 residues. Germline V gene data show CDR1 as LGHDT and CDR2 as YNNKEL (reference sequence). In DNA, the CDR3 is TGTGCCAGCAGCCAAGATTCGGGCAGCTTGAACACTGAAGCTTTCTTT. It translates to CASSQDSGSLNTEAFF.

A single count supports this clone. The gene calls are TRBV18 and TRBJ2-5, with 9 bases lining up with TRBD1. This CDR3 has 16 residues. V shed 3 bases, J shed 1 base, and the junction held 6 bases outside the gene matches. Germline loops: CDR1 KGHSH, CDR2 LQKENI. CDR3: CASSPRTGAVQETQYF. The DNA of the CDR3 is TGTGCCAGCTCACCCAGGACAGGGGCCGTCCAAGAGACCCAGTACTTC.